This T cell receptor (beta chain) was retrieved from a study of CD8 T cells in Susac syndrome. On the study more broadly: Patients with Susac syndrome were therapy-naive, on corticosteroids, or on intravenous immunoglobulin alone at blood draw. General study findings and limits: Roughly 5 Susac-specific public clones appeared in CD8+ TEMRA repertoires, and 15 to 20 in total CD8+ repertoires.

V was trimmed by 6 bases and J by 3 bases, leaving 15 bases between them. Germline V gene data show CDR1 as SQVTM and CDR2 as ANQGSEA. This CDR3 has 13 amino acids. RNA totalling 0.5 to 1 ug underwent reverse transcription with random hexamers. MiXCR, run by TCRdb on the immunoSEQ multiplex PCR reads, gives a single entry per CDR3 protein. The sample carries approximately 190,000 distinct CDR3 sequences, 85% to 95% recorded once. In blood CD8+ and CD4+ T cells, TCR beta underwent sequencing. Notes on this clonotype: No antigen is known for it.

This clonotype originated in a human donor with Susac syndrome. V usage is TRBV29-1 and J usage is TRBJ2-7; D gene ambiguous. Sequenced material: CD8+ T cells from PBMCs. The DNA for the CDR3 is TGCAGCGTCATCTTAACAGATTACTACGAGCAGTACTTC. Protein sequence: CSVILTDYYEQYF.